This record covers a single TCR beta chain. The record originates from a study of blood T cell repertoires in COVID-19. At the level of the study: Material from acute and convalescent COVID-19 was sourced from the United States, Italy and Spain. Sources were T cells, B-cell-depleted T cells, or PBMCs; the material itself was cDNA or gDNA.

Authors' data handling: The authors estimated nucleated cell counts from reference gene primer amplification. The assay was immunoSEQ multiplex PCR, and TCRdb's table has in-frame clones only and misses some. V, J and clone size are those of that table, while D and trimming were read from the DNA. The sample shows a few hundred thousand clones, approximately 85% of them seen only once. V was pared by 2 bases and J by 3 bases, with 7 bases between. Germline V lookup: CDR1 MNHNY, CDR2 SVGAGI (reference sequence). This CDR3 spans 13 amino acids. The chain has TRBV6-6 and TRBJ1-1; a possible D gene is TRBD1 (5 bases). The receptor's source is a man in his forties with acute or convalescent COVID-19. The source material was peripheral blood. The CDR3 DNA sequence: TGTGCCAGCAGTTACGGGGGGGACACTGAAGCTTTCTTT. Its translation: CASSYGGDTEAFF.